Listed here are 16 T cell receptor beta chains from one sample, sequenced in a study of beta chain features in type 1 diabetes. Antigens for these TCRs are unknown. Findings and limits, study-wide: Among all four CD4+ subsets, Type 1 diabetes patients had TCRB CDR3s that were moderately but significantly shorter.

The entirety of the isolated RNA underwent reverse transcription, so expressed TCRB transcripts were sequenced. Libraries were prepared by immunoSEQ multiplex PCR; TCRdb keeps only in-frame clonotypes and omits some of them. The sample records some 350,000 clones, over 8.5% being singletons. Input material: central memory CD4+ T cells from blood. These receptors were collected from a man aged 30-40 years with type 1 diabetes.

This clone was seen a few times. The chain joins TRBV10-2 to TRBJ2-2; TRBD1 agrees at 8 bases. Germline lookup yields CDR1 WSHSY and CDR2 SAAADI. The CDR3 is made up of 14 amino acids. Germline trimming cut 4 bases from V and 4 bases from J; bases unmatched to any gene: 2. CDR3 DNA sequence: TGCGCCAGCAGTGTGGACAGGGTCACCGGGGAGCTGTTTTTT. As protein: CASSVDRVTGELFF.

The chain employs TRBV28 and TRBJ1-3; 9 nucleotides agree with TRBD1. The V gene's germline CDR1 is MDHEN and CDR2 SYDVKM. CDR3 size: 17 residues. After removal of 1 base from V and 3 bases from J, the junction contained 7 bases not matched to a gene. DNA for the CDR3: TGTGCCAGCAGTTTATACAGGACAGGGGTTAGTGGAAACACCATATATTTT. As protein: CASSLYRTGVSGNTIYF.

The CDR3 DNA sequence: TGTGCCAGCAGTCCCTGGACGGGGTTGCGCGAGCAGTACTTC. It translates to CASSPWTGLREQYF. The J gene is TRBJ2-7, the V gene TRBV27; D possibly corresponds to TRBD2 (5 bases). Trimming cost V 5 bases and J 6 bases, with 17 bases left between them. The CDR3 covers 14 residues. CDR1 and CDR2 from the germline V gene are MNHEY and SMNVEV (reference sequence).

In this sample, this clone turned up once. J is TRBJ2-7 and V is TRBV6-6, with D uncertain. The V and J ends lost 5 bases and 2 bases respectively, with 10 bases between them. In germline, CDR1 is MNHNY, CDR2 SVGAGI (reference sequence). CDR3 length equals 13 residues. The CDR3 loop is CASSERPAYEQYF. DNA for the CDR3: TGTGCCAGCAGTGAGAGACCTGCCTACGAGCAGTACTTC.

The chain links TRBV7-2 to TRBJ1-5; D is ambiguous. From germline, CDR1 is SGHTA and CDR2 FQGNSA. The CDR3 has 15 residues. Trimming left V 2 bases short and J 3 bases short, with 11 bases between. DNA for the CDR3: TGTGCCAGCAGCTTAAGGCAGGCAATCAATCAGCCCCAGCATTTT. Its protein product is CASSLRQAINQPQHF.

The V and J genes are TRBV11-2 and TRBJ1-1; D uncertain. CDR1 is SGHAT, CDR2 FQNNGV, per germline. The V end lost 0 bases, the J end lost 0 bases, and 5 bases lay between the germline ends. The CDR3 covers 14 residues. The CDR3 sequence is CASSLDPVNTEAFF. The CDR3 nucleotides are TGTGCCAGCAGCTTAGATCCCGTGAACACTGAAGCTTTCTTT.

This clone was observed a handful of times. This chain uses TRBV7-2 with TRBJ2-7; no clear D. The CDR3 totals 14 residues. V lost 6 bases to trimming and J lost 0 bases, with 12 bases between them. Germline V CDR1 and CDR2: SGHTA, FQGNSA. The CDR3 DNA reads as TGTGCCAGCAGACCCAGGCCCCCCTCCTACGAGCAGTACTTC. Protein: CASRPRPPSYEQYF.

This clone occurred a few times. This chain joins TRBV5-1 and TRBJ2-1; 7 bases map to TRBD1. The V gene end was trimmed by 2 bases and the J gene end by 5 bases; junction bases not matched to a gene: 4. Germline values: CDR1 SGHRS, CDR2 YFSETQ. The CDR3 totals 14 residues. The CDR3 loop reads CASSFTGEDNEQFF. CDR3 DNA sequence: TGCGCCAGCAGCTTTACAGGGGAAGACAATGAGCAGTTCTTC.

This clone was found a few times. The chain combines TRBV5-4 with TRBJ2-2; D remains ambiguous. The ends were cut back, 0 bases at V and 1 base at J, with 4 bases in the middle. The CDR3 is 14 residues long. The germline CDR1 and CDR2 sequences are SGHNT and YYREEE (reference sequence). Here the CDR3 DNA reads TGTGCCAGCAGCTTGGGGTGGAACACCGGGGAGCTGTTTTTT. The encoded protein is CASSLGWNTGELFF.

The chain couples TRBV9 to TRBJ2-5; D may be TRBD2 (5 bases). The J call may be mistaken, given a closer DNA end match to TRBJ2-7. This CDR3 has 15 amino acids. Germline V lookup: CDR1 SGDLS, CDR2 YYNGEE. The CDR3 DNA reads as TGTGCCAGCAGCGCCGGGGTGACAAGCTCCTACGAGCAGTACTTC. Amino acids: CASSAGVTSSYEQYF.

This clone has a handful of counts. This chain joins TRBV6-5 and TRBJ1-2; 8 bases fit TRBD1. The V segment lost 8 bases and the J segment 4 bases; nucleotides outside the gene matches: 9. The CDR3 has 14 residues. Germline V gene sequence: CDR1 MNHEY, CDR2 SVGAGI. CDR3 in amino acids: CASERQGFIYGYTF. DNA for the CDR3: TGTGCCAGCGAACGACAGGGGTTCATCTATGGCTACACCTTC.

The J gene is TRBJ2-7, the V gene TRBV6-6; D is undetermined. Trimming cost V 0 bases and J 5 bases, with 8 bases left between them. Germline V lookup: CDR1 MNHNY, CDR2 SVGAGI (reference sequence). The CDR3 runs to 13 residues. The CDR3 bases are TGTGCCAGCAGTTACTCACGGTACCACGAGCAGTACTTC. Residues: CASSYSRYHEQYF.

This clone was detected ten times or more. The chain uses TRBV10-3 and TRBJ2-4; D remains unclear. V dropped 0 bases and J dropped 7 bases, with 7 bases sitting between them. This CDR3 region has 13 residues. Per germline, CDR1 ENHRY and CDR2 SYGVKD. This chain's CDR3 is CAISESVDNIQYF. As DNA, the CDR3 is TGTGCCATCAGTGAGTCCGTAGACAACATTCAGTACTTC.

This clone occurred a few times. The chain links TRBV9 to TRBJ1-1; weak D call: TRBD1 (6 bases). The germline gives CDR1 SGDLS, CDR2 YYNGEE. Trimming cost V 4 bases and J 6 bases, with 16 bases left between them. The CDR3 consists of 14 residues. The CDR3: CASSPQRGVAEAFF. The DNA of the CDR3 is TGTGCCAGCAGCCCTCAAAGGGGGGTCGCTGAAGCTTTCTTT. The full variable domain, with the rest looked up from reference TRBV9 and TRBJ1-1, is DSGVTQTPKHLITATGQRVTLRCSPRSGDLSVYWYQQSLDQGLQFLIQYYNGEERAKGNILERFSAQQFPDLHSELNLSSLELGDSALYFCASSPQRGVAEAFFGQGTRLTVV.

The chain carries TRBV7-9 and TRBJ2-7; 7 nucleotides line up with TRBD1. The CDR3 extends over 17 amino acids. The V segment lost 3 bases and the J segment 6 bases; nucleotides outside the gene matches: 17. CDR1 SEHNR and CDR2 FQNEAQ come from the germline V gene (reference sequence). CDR3 DNA: TGTGCCAGCAGCTTCGCTGATCCGCGACAGGGATCCGGCGAGCAGTACTTC. Amino acid sequence: CASSFADPRQGSGEQYF.

In this sample, this clone turned up a few times. The CDR3 coding sequence is TGCAGCGTTACAGGGGGGGAAGAAAAACTGTTTTTT. This gives the protein CSVTGGEEKLFF. The J gene is TRBJ1-4, the V gene TRBV29-1; 8 bases match TRBD1. Trimming removed 5 bases from V and 8 bases from J; junction bases left unmatched: 4. This CDR3 comprises 12 residues. The germline gives CDR1 SQVTM, CDR2 ANQGSEA.